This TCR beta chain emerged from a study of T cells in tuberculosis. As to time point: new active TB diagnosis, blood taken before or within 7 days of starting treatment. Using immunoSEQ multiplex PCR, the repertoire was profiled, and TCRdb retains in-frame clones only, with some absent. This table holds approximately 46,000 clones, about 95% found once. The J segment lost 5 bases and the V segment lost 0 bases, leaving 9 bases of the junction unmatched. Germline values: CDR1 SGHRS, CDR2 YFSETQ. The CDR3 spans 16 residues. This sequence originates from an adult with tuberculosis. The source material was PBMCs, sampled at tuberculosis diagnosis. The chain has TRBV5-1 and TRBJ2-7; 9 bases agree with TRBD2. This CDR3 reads CASSLASAGGPHEQYF. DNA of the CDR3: TGCGCCAGCAGCTTGGCTTCGGCGGGAGGGCCCCACGAGCAGTACTTC.